The rows below give T cell receptor beta chains drawn from one sample of a study of radiotherapy plus CTLA-4 blockade in lung cancer. The table came from immunoSEQ multiplex PCR; TCRdb's copy has only in-frame clones and leaves some out. The table shows roughly 50,000 clones, with 60% to 80% occurring only once. Sequencing was performed on peripheral blood, taken from a patient treated with radiotherapy plus ipilimumab. These receptors originate from a human donor with non-small cell lung cancer who had stable disease on radiotherapy plus ipilimumab. The CDR3 runs from the conserved cysteine through the conserved F or W. The D gene is left open where the match is weak. Where a row states a size, it is once, few, many or the class of an expanded clone; other rows omit it.

j_gene: TRBJ1-1; d_gene: .; abundance: .; v_gene: TRBV6-5; CDR3nt: TGTGCCAGCAGTTACGGCGGAACCCGGAAAACTGAAGCTTTCTTT; CDR3aa: CASSYGGTRKTEAFF
j_gene: TRBJ2-7; d_gene: .; abundance: .; v_gene: TRBV10-1; CDR3nt: TGCGCCAGCCCCTCTCCAGGGGAGCAGTACTTC; CDR3aa: CASPSPGEQYF
j_gene: TRBJ1-2; d_gene: .; abundance: .; v_gene: TRBV18; CDR3nt: TGTGCCAGCTCGCTACAGGGAACATATGGCTACACCTTC; CDR3aa: CASSLQGTYGYTF
j_gene: TRBJ1-2; d_gene: TRBD1; abundance: .; v_gene: TRBV19; CDR3nt: TGTGCCAGTAGTATGCCGGGACAGGGGAACTATGGCTACACCTTC; CDR3aa: CASSMPGQGNYGYTF
j_gene: TRBJ2-5; d_gene: .; abundance: .; v_gene: TRBV28; CDR3nt: TGTGCCAGCAGTTACCAGTACCAAGAGACCCAGTACTTC; CDR3aa: CASSYQYQETQYF
j_gene: TRBJ1-6; d_gene: .; abundance: .; v_gene: TRBV9; CDR3nt: TGTGCCAGCAGCGTGAGTGGGGATTCACCCCTCCACTTT; CDR3aa: CASSVSGDSPLHF
j_gene: TRBJ1-2; d_gene: TRBD1; abundance: .; v_gene: TRBV6-1; CDR3nt: TGTGCCAGCAGTGTCCCCGGGACAGGGTATGGCTACACCTTC; CDR3aa: CASSVPGTGYGYTF
j_gene: TRBJ1-2; d_gene: TRBD1; abundance: few; v_gene: TRBV5-1; CDR3nt: TGCGCCAGCTCTACAGGGGACGGCTATGGCTACACCTTC; CDR3aa: CASSTGDGYGYTF
j_gene: TRBJ2-1; d_gene: TRBD1; abundance: .; v_gene: TRBV6-5; CDR3nt: TGTGCCAGCAGTTACCGACAGGGTGAGCAGTTCTTC; CDR3aa: CASSYRQGEQFF
j_gene: TRBJ2-3; d_gene: TRBD1; abundance: .; v_gene: TRBV5-1; CDR3nt: TGCGCCAGTACGGTACAGGGGGACACAGATACGCAGTATTTT; CDR3aa: CASTVQGDTDTQYF
j_gene: TRBJ1-5; d_gene: TRBD1; abundance: .; v_gene: TRBV10-3; CDR3nt: TGTGCCATCAGTGAGCCAACAGGGGACCATCAGCCCCAGCATTTT; CDR3aa: CAISEPTGDHQPQHF
j_gene: TRBJ1-6; d_gene: .; abundance: few; v_gene: TRBV5-5; CDR3nt: TGTGCCAGCAGCTTGGCTGGGGACGGGGTCATTTCACCCCTCCACTTT; CDR3aa: CASSLAGDGVISPLHF
j_gene: TRBJ1-2; d_gene: .; abundance: .; v_gene: TRBV7-8; CDR3nt: TGTGCCAGCAGCTTAGCGTTGAGAGCCCCGGAGGGCTACACCTTC; CDR3aa: CASSLALRAPEGYTF
j_gene: TRBJ1-2; d_gene: .; abundance: .; v_gene: TRBV27; CDR3nt: TGTGCCAGCAGTTTAGAAGGGCACTATGGCTACACCTTC; CDR3aa: CASSLEGHYGYTF
j_gene: TRBJ2-3; d_gene: .; abundance: .; v_gene: TRBV9; CDR3nt: TGTGCCAGCAGCCGAGACGAGGGGGTCTCAGATACGCAGTATTTT; CDR3aa: CASSRDEGVSDTQYF
j_gene: TRBJ1-4; d_gene: .; abundance: .; v_gene: TRBV6-5; CDR3nt: TGTGCCAGCAGTTACTCGGGGCGCGGTGAAAAACTGTTTTTT; CDR3aa: CASSYSGRGEKLFF
j_gene: TRBJ1-3; d_gene: .; abundance: few; v_gene: TRBV5-4; CDR3nt: TGTGCCAGCAGCTTGAACCCCCAGGGAGGGGGAAACACCATATATTTT; CDR3aa: CASSLNPQGGGNTIYF
j_gene: TRBJ2-7; d_gene: TRBD2; abundance: .; v_gene: TRBV7-2; CDR3nt: TGTGCCAGCAGCCTAGCGGGGGGCCCTACCTACGAGCAGTACTTC; CDR3aa: CASSLAGGPTYEQYF
j_gene: TRBJ1-2; d_gene: TRBD1; abundance: few; v_gene: TRBV14; CDR3nt: TGTGCCAGCAGCCCCCGCGGACAGGGCGGCGGCTACACCTTC; CDR3aa: CASSPRGQGGGYTF
j_gene: TRBJ1-1; d_gene: .; abundance: .; v_gene: TRBV7-2; CDR3nt: TGTGCCAGCAGCTTAGCCTTTAGACCCATGAACACTGAAGCTTTCTTT; CDR3aa: CASSLAFRPMNTEAFF
j_gene: TRBJ1-1; d_gene: .; abundance: .; v_gene: TRBV6-5; CDR3nt: TGTGCCAGCAAATCCCTGACGAACACTGAAGCTTTCTTT; CDR3aa: CASKSLTNTEAFF
j_gene: TRBJ2-3; d_gene: TRBD2; abundance: .; v_gene: TRBV2; CDR3nt: TGTGCCAGCAGGGAGCGGGGGGGCACAGATACGCAGTATTTT; CDR3aa: CASRERGGTDTQYF
j_gene: TRBJ2-3; d_gene: TRBD2; abundance: .; v_gene: TRBV5-1; CDR3nt: TGCGCCAGCAGCTTCGGACTAGCGGGGGCACCCGGGGGCGCGACGCAGTATTTT; CDR3aa: CASSFGLAGAPGGATQYF
j_gene: TRBJ1-2; d_gene: .; abundance: .; v_gene: TRBV7-8; CDR3nt: TGTGCCAGCAGCTTAGCGCCGGGGGACCTCTATGGCTACACCTTC; CDR3aa: CASSLAPGDLYGYTF
j_gene: TRBJ1-2; d_gene: TRBD1; abundance: .; v_gene: TRBV2; CDR3nt: TGTGCCAGCAGTGTCGGGACAGGGTGGTATGGCTACACCTTC; CDR3aa: CASSVGTGWYGYTF
j_gene: TRBJ1-2; d_gene: .; abundance: .; v_gene: TRBV7-2; CDR3nt: TGTGCCAGCAGCCCTGCCGGGGCTCCCAACTATAGCTACACCTTC; CDR3aa: CASSPAGAPNYSYTF